Below, 22 T cell receptor beta chains from the same sample are listed, as sequenced in a study of beta chain features in type 1 diabetes. Whole-study results and caveats: All four CD4+ subsets of Type 1 diabetes patients contained TCRB CDR3s that were moderately but significantly shorter.

The investigators reverse transcribed all of the isolated RNA, so they sequenced expressed TCRB transcripts. The assay was immunoSEQ multiplex PCR, and TCRdb's table has in-frame clones only and misses some. The sample carries 300,000 to 350,000 clones, roughly 8.8% recorded once. The antigens for these receptors are not known. The sample taken for sequencing was central memory CD4+ T cells from blood. The receptor source for this set is a man in his thirties or forties with type 1 diabetes.

This clone has only a few counts. Other DNA sequences of this sample code for an identical CDR3. This sequence joins TRBV5-4 and TRBJ2-5; the D is unclear. CDR1 and CDR2 from the germline V gene are SGHNT and YYREEE (reference sequence). V was cut by 0 bases and J by 4 bases, with 4 bases left in between. The CDR3 sequence is 12 residues long. The CDR3, as DNA: TGTGCCAGCAGCTTGGAGGGAGAGACCCAGTACTTC. This sequence encodes CASSLEGETQYF.

This clone came up many times. The chain recombines TRBV18 with TRBJ2-7; no clear D. The CDR3 totals 11 residues. Germline CDR1 and CDR2: KGHSH and LQKENI. V was cut by 4 bases and J by 6 bases, with 7 bases left in between. The CDR3 here is CASSQKGEQYF. The CDR3 DNA follows: TGTGCCAGCTCACAGAAGGGCGAGCAGTACTTC.

This clone has only a few counts. This rearrangement joins TRBV2 to TRBJ2-5, with 8 bases identical to TRBD1. V shed 3 bases and J 2 bases; nucleotides not matched to a gene: 17. The CDR3 is 19 residues long. Germline V gives CDR1 SNHLY, CDR2 FYNNEI. The DNA for the CDR3 is TGTGCCAGCAGTGACAGGGGGCATAGGGTCGCCACGGAACAAGAGACCCAGTACTTC. Its translation: CASSDRGHRVATEQETQYF.

The rearrangement joins TRBV2 to TRBJ2-1; 12 nucleotides line up with TRBD1. Losses at the gene ends were 6 bases for V and 9 bases for J; bases not matched to a gene: 6. Germline CDR1 is SNHLY and CDR2 is FYNNEI. This CDR3 is built from 14 residues. This CDR3 reads CASSRDRGLSEQFF. CDR3 DNA sequence: TGTGCCAGCAGCCGGGACAGGGGGCTTAGTGAGCAGTTCTTC.

This chain links TRBV5-1 with TRBJ2-3; 9 nucleotides agree with TRBD2. Germline CDR1 is SGHRS and CDR2 is YFSETQ. The V segment lost 5 bases and the J segment 0 bases; nucleotides outside the gene matches: 7. The CDR3 runs 16 residues. The DNA for the CDR3 is TGCGCCAGCAGGGTTAGCGGGGGACCCAGCACAGATACGCAGTATTTT. Its translation is CASRVSGGPSTDTQYF.

This clone has more than one count but fewer than ten. The chain carries TRBV7-2 and TRBJ2-7; no clear D. The CDR3 is 12 amino acids. Germline values: CDR1 SGHTA, CDR2 FQGNSA. Trimming removed 3 bases from V and 6 bases from J, with 9 bases in between. Written as DNA, the CDR3 is TGTGCCAGCAGCTTGGATTTCGGCGAGCAGTACTTC. The encoded protein is CASSLDFGEQYF.

Written as DNA, the CDR3 is TGTGCCAGCAGCTTGGAGTTCATGGACGGTAGCAATCAGCCCCAGCATTTT. Its translation is CASSLEFMDGSNQPQHF. This chain joins TRBV5-8 and TRBJ1-5; no clear D gene. The CDR3 length is 17 residues. CDR1 and CDR2 (germline): SGHTS, YDEGEE. Trimming removed 0 bases at V and 0 bases at J, with 13 bases between.

This clone was counted only a few times. The CDR3 here is CASRSGQNSYEQYF. The CDR3 bases are TGTGCCAGCAGAAGCGGACAGAACTCCTACGAGCAGTACTTC. The genes are TRBV6-6 and TRBJ2-7; the D gene is possibly TRBD1 (6 bases). Trimming pared 6 bases from V and 0 bases from J, leaving 12 bases between. Germline values: CDR1 MNHNY, CDR2 SVGAGI (reference sequence). CDR3 length: 14 amino acids.

In DNA, the CDR3 is TGCGCCAGCAGCCAAGATCCGGGACAGGGCCATCAGCCCCAGCATTTT. Residues: CASSQDPGQGHQPQHF. The chain links TRBV4-1 to TRBJ1-5; 9 nucleotides match TRBD1. The CDR3 contains 16 residues. The germline gives CDR1 MGHRA, CDR2 YSYEKL. Trimming removed 0 bases from V and 5 bases from J; junction bases left unmatched: 5.

This clone was counted only a few times. V gene TRBV5-6 combines with J gene TRBJ1-3; D unclear. The ends were cut back, 2 bases at V and 4 bases at J, with 4 bases in the middle. There are 12 residues in the CDR3. Germline loops: CDR1 SGHDT, CDR2 YYEEEE. CDR3 sequence (DNA): TGTGCCAGCAGCTTAGGAGGAAACACCATATATTTT. Protein product: CASSLGGNTIYF.

This rearrangement joins TRBV27 to TRBJ2-7, with D maybe TRBD1 (5 bases). The CDR3 contains 15 residues. Between the trimmed V and J ends, which lost 2 bases and 1 base, there was a span of 12 bases. The germline V gene encodes CDR1 MNHEY and CDR2 SMNVEV (reference sequence). The CDR3 sequence: CASSLGSDRSYEQYF. In DNA, the CDR3 is TGTGCCAGCAGTTTAGGATCCGACAGATCCTACGAGCAGTACTTC.

The sample holds a few counts of this clone. This chain connects TRBV29-1 to TRBJ2-1; no firm D call. With 1 base removed from V and 2 bases from J, the gap between germline ends came to 9 bases. From germline, CDR1 is SQVTM and CDR2 ANQGSEA. This CDR3 spans 14 amino acids. The CDR3 spells CSVEGTRAYNEQFF. The CDR3 DNA sequence: TGCAGCGTTGAAGGGACCCGGGCCTACAATGAGCAGTTCTTC.

This clone was recorded many times. The CDR3, as DNA: TGTGCCAGCAGCCGCGACGACGGGCTAATCTACAATGAGCAGTTCTTC. It codes for CASSRDDGLIYNEQFF. The rearrangement joins TRBV7-6 to TRBJ2-1; the D is unclear. The germline V gene has CDR1 SGHVS and CDR2 FNYEAQ. This CDR3 has 16 residues. V shed 5 bases and J shed 3 bases, with 17 bases lying between them.

V usage is TRBV18 and J usage is TRBJ1-1; D uncertain. Germline values: CDR1 KGHSH, CDR2 LQKENI. V lost 5 bases to trimming and J lost 10 bases, with 14 bases between them. This CDR3 is built from 12 residues. The CDR3 reads CASSEIRLGAFF. The CDR3 DNA reads as TGTGCCAGCTCAGAGATCAGACTGGGAGCTTTCTTT.

The chain combines TRBV27 with TRBJ2-7; 13 nucleotides align to TRBD2. The junction had 10 bases not matched to a gene; V was cut back by 4 bases and J by 4 bases. The CDR3 spans 17 residues. Germline V gene lookup returns CDR1 MNHEY and CDR2 SMNVEV (reference sequence). The CDR3 DNA follows: TGTGCCAGCAGTTCGGTCGGACTAGCGGGGGAAAGGTACGAGCAGTACTTC. Translating it yields CASSSVGLAGERYEQYF.

This clone was seen ten or more times. The J gene is TRBJ1-5, the V gene TRBV19, with 7 bases identical to TRBD1. The ends lost 6 bases at V and 4 bases at J; junction bases unmatched: 6. Germline V lookup: CDR1 LNHDA, CDR2 SQIVND (reference sequence). The CDR3 contains 14 residues. CDR3 in amino acids: CASRWTGVNQPQHF. For the CDR3, the DNA is TGTGCCAGTAGATGGACAGGTGTTAATCAGCCCCAGCATTTT.

This clone occurred many times. The chain combines TRBV15 with TRBJ2-1; 7 positions agree with TRBD2. V was clipped by 2 bases and J by 5 bases; unmatched bases: 9. This CDR3 has 16 residues. Germline CDR1 and CDR2: LNHNV and YYDKDF (reference sequence). CDR3 amino acids: CATSRPKAGSNNEQFF. The DNA for the CDR3 is TGTGCCACCAGCAGACCTAAAGCGGGGTCCAACAATGAGCAGTTCTTC.

J is TRBJ2-3 and V is TRBV7-8, with D possibly being TRBD1 (6 bases). Deletions cut 5 bases from V and 0 bases from J, with 21 bases between. The CDR3 runs 18 residues. CDR1 SGHVS and CDR2 FQNEAQ come from the germline V gene. CDR3 sequence reads: CASSPLLDRILSTDTQYF. The CDR3 bases are TGTGCCAGCAGCCCTCTGCTGGACAGAATCCTCAGCACAGATACGCAGTATTTT.

There are a few counts of this clone. The CDR3 loop is CAIPGINSYNEQFF. DNA for the CDR3: TGTGCCATCCCTGGTATAAACTCCTACAATGAGCAGTTCTTC. The chain has TRBV7-9 and TRBJ2-1; unclear D gene. The CDR3 is 14 amino acids. The germline gives CDR1 SEHNR, CDR2 FQNEAQ (reference sequence). The germline V and J ends were trimmed by 10 bases and 0 bases, with 13 bases remaining between them.

This clone came up a few times. The chain links TRBV5-4 to TRBJ1-2; D may be TRBD1 (6 bases). Germline V gives CDR1 SGHNT, CDR2 YYREEE (reference sequence). This CDR3 has 15 residues. The V and J ends lost 0 bases and 4 bases respectively, with 13 bases between them. CDR3 amino acids: CASSLADGGLYGYTF. CDR3 DNA sequence: TGTGCCAGCAGCTTGGCCGACGGGGGCCTCTATGGCTACACCTTC.

This clone showed up just a few times. V is TRBV30 and J is TRBJ1-2; 9 positions agree with TRBD1. V lost 5 bases, J lost 4 bases, and 11 bases stayed unmatched. This CDR3 contains 15 residues. Germline V CDR1 and CDR2: GTSNPN, SVGIG (reference sequence). CDR3 DNA: TGTGCCTGGTCCCGGGACAGGGTGAGCCTCTATGGCTACACCTTC. Translating gives CAWSRDRVSLYGYTF.

In this sample, this clone turned up a few times. The J gene is TRBJ2-5, the V gene TRBV7-7; no clear D gene. Per the germline V gene, CDR1 is SSHAT and CDR2 is FNYEAQ (reference sequence). The CDR3 has 13 amino acids. V was trimmed by 5 bases and J by 5 bases, leaving 12 bases between them. The CDR3 here is CASSRMAYETQYF. Here the CDR3 DNA reads TGTGCCAGCAGCCGCATGGCCTATGAGACCCAGTACTTC.